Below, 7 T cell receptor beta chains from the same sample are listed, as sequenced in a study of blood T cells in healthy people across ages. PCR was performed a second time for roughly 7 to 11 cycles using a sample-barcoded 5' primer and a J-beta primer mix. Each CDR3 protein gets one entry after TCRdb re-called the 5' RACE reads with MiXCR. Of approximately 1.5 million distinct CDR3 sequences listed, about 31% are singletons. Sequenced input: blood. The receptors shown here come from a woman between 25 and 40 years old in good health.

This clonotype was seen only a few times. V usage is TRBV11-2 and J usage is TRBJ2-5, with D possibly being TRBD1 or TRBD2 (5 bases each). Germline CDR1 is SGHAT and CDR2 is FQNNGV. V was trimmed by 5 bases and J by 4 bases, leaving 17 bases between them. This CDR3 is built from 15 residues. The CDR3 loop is CASSVGTALGETQYF. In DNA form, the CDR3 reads TGTGCCAGCAGCGTCGGGACCGCCCTTGGAGAGACCCAGTACTTC.

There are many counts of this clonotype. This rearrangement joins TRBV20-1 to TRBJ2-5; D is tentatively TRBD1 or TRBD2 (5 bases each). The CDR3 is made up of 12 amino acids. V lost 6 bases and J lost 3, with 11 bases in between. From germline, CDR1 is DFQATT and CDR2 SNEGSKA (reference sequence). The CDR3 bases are TGCAGTGCCGGGACGGGAAAAGAGACCCAGTACTTC. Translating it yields CSAGTGKETQYF.

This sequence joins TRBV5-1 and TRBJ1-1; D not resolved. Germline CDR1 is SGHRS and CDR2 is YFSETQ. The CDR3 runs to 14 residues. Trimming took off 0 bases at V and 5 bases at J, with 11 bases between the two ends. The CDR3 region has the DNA TGCGCCAGCAGCTTGGCCCCTGGAACAACTGAAGCTTTCTTT. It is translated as CASSLAPGTTEAFF.

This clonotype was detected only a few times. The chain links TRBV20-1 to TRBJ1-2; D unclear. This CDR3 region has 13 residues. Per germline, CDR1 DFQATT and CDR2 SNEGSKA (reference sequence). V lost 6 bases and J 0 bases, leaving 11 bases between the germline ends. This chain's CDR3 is CSARHISNYGYTF. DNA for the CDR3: TGCAGTGCCAGACATATTTCTAACTATGGCTACACCTTC.

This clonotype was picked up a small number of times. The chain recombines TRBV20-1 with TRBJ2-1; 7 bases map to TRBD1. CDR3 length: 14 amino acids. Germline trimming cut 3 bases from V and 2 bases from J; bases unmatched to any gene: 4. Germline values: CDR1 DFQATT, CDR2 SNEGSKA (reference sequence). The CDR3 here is CSARDRTTYNEQFF. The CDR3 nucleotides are TGCAGTGCTAGGGACAGGACGACCTACAATGAGCAGTTCTTC.

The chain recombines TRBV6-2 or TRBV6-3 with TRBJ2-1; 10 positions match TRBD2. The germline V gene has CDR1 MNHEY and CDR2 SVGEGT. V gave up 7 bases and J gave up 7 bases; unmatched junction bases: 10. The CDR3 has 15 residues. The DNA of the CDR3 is TGTGCCAGCACCGAGAAGAGCGGGGGGGAAAATGAGCAGTTCTTC. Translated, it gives CASTEKSGGENEQFF.

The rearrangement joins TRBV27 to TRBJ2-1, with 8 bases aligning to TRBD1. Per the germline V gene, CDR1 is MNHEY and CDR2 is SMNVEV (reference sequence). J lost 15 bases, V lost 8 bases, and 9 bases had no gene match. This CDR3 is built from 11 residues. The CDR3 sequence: CASGFRGLRFF. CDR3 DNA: TGTGCCAGCGGGTTCAGGGGGCTAAGGTTCTTC.